This is a list of T cell receptor beta chains from one sample in a study of blood T cell repertoires in COVID-19. Clones were read by immunoSEQ multiplex PCR, and TCRdb kept only the in-frame ones, dropping some. The table lists over 80,000 clones, around 88% of them singletons. The source material was peripheral blood. The origin of the receptors is a woman aged 55-70 years with acute or convalescent COVID-19. Each CDR3 is given with its conserved first and last residue. The order of the fields is J gene, clone size, D gene, V gene, CDR3 protein, CDR3 DNA. A D gene is named only where the DNA matches it firmly. Where a row states a size, it is once, few, many or the class of an expanded clone; other rows omit it.

j_gene: TRBJ2-2; abundance: NA; d_gene: NA; v_gene: TRBV7-3; CDR3aa: CASARGASNTGELFF; CDR3nt: TGTGCCAGTGCTCGGGGGGCTTCTAACACCGGGGAGCTGTTTTTT
j_gene: TRBJ2-3; abundance: NA; d_gene: TRBD2; v_gene: TRBV10-1; CDR3aa: CASSDPGTSGRADTQYF; CDR3nt: TGCGCCAGCAGTGACCCTGGGACTAGCGGGAGAGCAGATACGCAGTATTTT
j_gene: TRBJ2-7; abundance: NA; d_gene: TRBD1; v_gene: TRBV5-1; CDR3aa: CASSLPGQYYEQYF; CDR3nt: TGCGCCAGCAGTCTACCGGGACAGTACTACGAGCAGTACTTC
j_gene: TRBJ2-6; abundance: NA; d_gene: NA; v_gene: TRBV30; CDR3aa: CAWSYISGANVLTF; CDR3nt: TGTGCCTGGAGTTACATATCTGGGGCCAACGTCCTGACTTTC
j_gene: TRBJ1-2; abundance: few; d_gene: TRBD1; v_gene: TRBV19; CDR3aa: CASRNRGLDYGYTF; CDR3nt: TGTGCCAGTAGGAACAGGGGGCTGGACTATGGCTACACCTTC
j_gene: TRBJ1-1; abundance: few; d_gene: TRBD1; v_gene: TRBV6-2/TRBV6-3; CDR3aa: CASSPLVRGVNTEAFF; CDR3nt: TGTGCCAGCAGCCCTCTTGTCAGGGGGGTGAACACTGAAGCTTTCTTT
j_gene: TRBJ1-3; abundance: once; d_gene: NA; v_gene: TRBV3-1/TRBV3-2; CDR3aa: CASSQDRGVGNTIYF; CDR3nt: TGTGCCAGCAGCCAAGACAGGGGAGTAGGAAACACCATATATTTT
j_gene: TRBJ2-7; abundance: NA; d_gene: NA; v_gene: TRBV5-6; CDR3aa: CASSLASGYEQYF; CDR3nt: TGTGCCAGCAGCTTGGCCAGTGGCTACGAGCAGTACTTC
j_gene: TRBJ1-5; abundance: NA; d_gene: NA; v_gene: TRBV4-2; CDR3aa: CASSQDRPQRQHF; CDR3nt: TGTGCCAGCAGCCAAGATAGGCCCCAGAGGCAGCATTTT
j_gene: TRBJ1-5; abundance: few; d_gene: TRBD1; v_gene: TRBV19; CDR3aa: CASSTTGGNQPQHF; CDR3nt: TGTGCCAGTAGTACGACAGGGGGCAATCAGCCCCAGCATTTT
j_gene: TRBJ1-3; abundance: NA; d_gene: NA; v_gene: TRBV7-2; CDR3aa: CASSPISGSRSGNTIYF; CDR3nt: TGTGCCAGCAGCCCAATATCCGGGTCCCGCTCTGGAAACACCATATATTTT
j_gene: TRBJ1-3; abundance: NA; d_gene: NA; v_gene: TRBV4-1; CDR3aa: CASSHAGNPTGNTIYF; CDR3nt: TGCGCCAGCAGCCATGCAGGGAACCCCACTGGAAACACCATATATTTT
j_gene: TRBJ1-2; abundance: NA; d_gene: TRBD1; v_gene: TRBV7-9; CDR3aa: CACSGTGYGYTF; CDR3nt: TGTGCTTGTTCGGGGACAGGGTATGGCTACACCTTC
j_gene: TRBJ1-5; abundance: NA; d_gene: NA; v_gene: TRBV24-1; CDR3aa: CATSDRTDFSNQPQHF; CDR3nt: TGTGCCACCAGTGATCGGACTGATTTTAGCAATCAGCCCCAGCATTTT
j_gene: TRBJ1-5; abundance: NA; d_gene: NA; v_gene: TRBV6-2/TRBV6-3; CDR3aa: CASSYSTVGNQPQHF; CDR3nt: TGTGCCAGCAGTTACTCGACTGTTGGCAATCAGCCCCAGCATTTT
j_gene: TRBJ2-6; abundance: few; d_gene: NA; v_gene: TRBV3-1/TRBV3-2; CDR3aa: CASSQALAGANVLTF; CDR3nt: TGTGCCAGCAGCCAAGCGCTAGCTGGGGCCAACGTCCTGACTTTC
j_gene: TRBJ2-5; abundance: NA; d_gene: NA; v_gene: TRBV6-2/TRBV6-3; CDR3aa: CASSQYQETQYF; CDR3nt: TGTGCCAGCAGTCAGTACCAAGAGACCCAGTACTTC
j_gene: TRBJ1-2; abundance: NA; d_gene: TRBD1; v_gene: TRBV24-1; CDR3aa: CATSEAGQGNYGYTF; CDR3nt: TGTGCCACCAGTGAGGCAGGACAGGGTAACTATGGCTACACCTTC
j_gene: TRBJ2-5; abundance: NA; d_gene: NA; v_gene: TRBV3-1/TRBV3-2; CDR3aa: CASSQTGEGETQYF; CDR3nt: TGTGCCAGCAGCCAGACAGGGGAGGGAGAGACCCAGTACTTC
j_gene: TRBJ2-1; abundance: NA; d_gene: TRBD2; v_gene: TRBV9; CDR3aa: CASSLSGLAGEQFF; CDR3nt: TGTGCCAGCAGTTTATCCGGGCTAGCGGGTGAGCAGTTCTTC
j_gene: TRBJ1-2; abundance: once; d_gene: NA; v_gene: TRBV11-1; CDR3aa: CASSESSYGYTF; CDR3nt: TGTGCCAGCAGCGAGAGTTCCTATGGCTACACCTTC
j_gene: TRBJ2-5; abundance: NA; d_gene: TRBD2; v_gene: TRBV5-1; CDR3aa: CASSLASGEETQYF; CDR3nt: TGCGCCAGCAGCTTGGCTAGCGGAGAAGAGACCCAGTACTTC
j_gene: TRBJ2-1; abundance: NA; d_gene: TRBD2; v_gene: TRBV9; CDR3aa: CASSASGTSGGREQFF; CDR3nt: TGTGCCAGCAGCGCATCCGGGACTAGCGGGGGACGGGAGCAGTTCTTC
j_gene: TRBJ1-2; abundance: NA; d_gene: TRBD1; v_gene: TRBV9; CDR3aa: CASSEGGTALNYGYTF; CDR3nt: TGTGCCAGCAGCGAAGGTGGGACAGCTTTAAACTATGGCTACACCTTC
j_gene: TRBJ1-1; abundance: once; d_gene: TRBD1; v_gene: TRBV5-6; CDR3aa: CASTLGQGDTEAFF; CDR3nt: TGTGCCAGCACCCTAGGACAGGGGGACACTGAAGCTTTCTTT
j_gene: TRBJ1-2; abundance: NA; d_gene: NA; v_gene: TRBV9; CDR3aa: CASSPALANYGYTF; CDR3nt: TGTGCCAGCAGCCCGGCCCTAGCTAACTATGGCTACACCTTC
j_gene: TRBJ1-1; abundance: NA; d_gene: NA; v_gene: TRBV11-3; CDR3aa: CASSLGGTGTEAFF; CDR3nt: TGTGCCAGCAGCTTGGGGGGGACGGGCACTGAAGCTTTCTTT
j_gene: TRBJ2-2; abundance: NA; d_gene: NA; v_gene: TRBV3-1/TRBV3-2; CDR3aa: CASSQGSTGELFF; CDR3nt: TGTGCCAGCAGCCAAGGTAGCACCGGGGAGCTGTTTTTT
j_gene: TRBJ2-7; abundance: NA; d_gene: TRBD1; v_gene: TRBV29-1; CDR3aa: CSHGGTGGSYEQYF; CDR3nt: TGCAGCCATGGGGGGACAGGGGGCTCCTACGAGCAGTACTTC
j_gene: TRBJ1-1; abundance: once; d_gene: NA; v_gene: TRBV9; CDR3aa: CASSVSGQLNTEAFF; CDR3nt: TGTGCCAGCAGCGTGAGCGGACAGTTGAACACTGAAGCTTTCTTT
j_gene: TRBJ2-7; abundance: once; d_gene: TRBD2; v_gene: TRBV5-1; CDR3aa: CASSFGGSSYEQYF; CDR3nt: TGCGCCAGCAGCTTTGGCGGGAGCTCCTACGAGCAGTACTTC
j_gene: TRBJ1-4; abundance: NA; d_gene: NA; v_gene: TRBV13; CDR3aa: CASSFEGNEKLFF; CDR3nt: TGTGCCAGCAGCTTTGAGGGTAATGAAAAACTGTTTTTT
j_gene: TRBJ2-7; abundance: few; d_gene: TRBD1; v_gene: TRBV10-1; CDR3aa: CASSGDRGYSSYEQYF; CDR3nt: TGCGCCAGCAGCGGTGACAGGGGGTATAGCTCCTACGAGCAGTACTTC
j_gene: TRBJ2-2; abundance: few; d_gene: TRBD2; v_gene: TRBV3-1/TRBV3-2; CDR3aa: CASSQDLSGRYTGELFF; CDR3nt: TGTGCCAGCAGCCAAGATCTCAGCGGGAGGTACACCGGGGAGCTGTTTTTT
j_gene: TRBJ2-2; abundance: NA; d_gene: NA; v_gene: TRBV18; CDR3aa: CASSPLALSSITNTGELFF; CDR3nt: TGTGCCAGCTCACCACTAGCGCTATCTAGCATAACGAACACCGGGGAGCTGTTTTTT
j_gene: TRBJ2-6; abundance: NA; d_gene: NA; v_gene: TRBV29-1; CDR3aa: CSVEAPGVSGANVLTF; CDR3nt: TGCAGCGTTGAAGCTCCCGGGGTATCTGGGGCCAACGTCCTGACTTTC
j_gene: TRBJ1-3; abundance: NA; d_gene: TRBD1; v_gene: TRBV10-2; CDR3aa: CASSEAGGIGNTIYF; CDR3nt: TGCGCCAGCAGTGAAGCAGGGGGCATTGGAAACACCATATATTTT
j_gene: TRBJ1-2; abundance: few; d_gene: NA; v_gene: TRBV29-1; CDR3aa: CSVDFAEWRHGYTF; CDR3nt: TGCAGCGTTGATTTTGCTGAGTGGAGGCACGGCTACACCTTC
j_gene: TRBJ2-2; abundance: NA; d_gene: TRBD2; v_gene: TRBV10-1; CDR3aa: CASSLTSPNTGELFF; CDR3nt: TGCGCCAGCAGCCTGACTAGCCCGAACACCGGGGAGCTGTTTTTT
j_gene: TRBJ1-1; abundance: NA; d_gene: TRBD1; v_gene: TRBV25-1; CDR3aa: CASSMTGEDTEAFF; CDR3nt: TGTGCCAGCAGTATGACAGGGGAGGACACTGAAGCTTTCTTT
j_gene: TRBJ2-6; abundance: NA; d_gene: NA; v_gene: TRBV30; CDR3aa: CAWTSVSGANVLTF; CDR3nt: TGTGCCTGGACCTCAGTGTCTGGGGCCAACGTCCTGACTTTC
j_gene: TRBJ2-1; abundance: once; d_gene: NA; v_gene: TRBV6-2/TRBV6-3; CDR3aa: CASSSSSTNEQFF; CDR3nt: TGTGCCAGCAGTTCTAGCAGTACTAATGAGCAGTTCTTC
j_gene: TRBJ2-7; abundance: NA; d_gene: TRBD1; v_gene: TRBV7-2; CDR3aa: CASSLRTGLAEQYF; CDR3nt: TGTGCCAGCAGCTTAAGGACAGGACTGGCCGAGCAGTACTTC
j_gene: TRBJ1-6; abundance: NA; d_gene: NA; v_gene: TRBV27; CDR3aa: CASSLSLGAFTLHF; CDR3nt: TGTGCCAGCAGTTTATCGTTGGGGGCCTTCACCCTCCACTTT
j_gene: TRBJ1-5; abundance: NA; d_gene: TRBD1; v_gene: TRBV5-5; CDR3aa: CASSLAPLETGTGLPQHF; CDR3nt: TGTGCCAGCAGCTTGGCCCCCTTAGAGACAGGGACCGGGTTGCCCCAGCATTTT
j_gene: TRBJ1-2; abundance: once; d_gene: TRBD1; v_gene: TRBV27; CDR3aa: CASGSWTGTDGYTF; CDR3nt: TGTGCCAGCGGATCCTGGACAGGGACGGATGGCTACACCTTC
j_gene: TRBJ2-7; abundance: NA; d_gene: NA; v_gene: TRBV7-2; CDR3aa: CASSFWNGGSGEQYF; CDR3nt: TGTGCCAGCAGCTTTTGGAACGGGGGTTCCGGCGAGCAGTACTTC
j_gene: TRBJ2-1; abundance: NA; d_gene: TRBD2; v_gene: TRBV5-1; CDR3aa: CASSLAGGDYNEQFF; CDR3nt: TGCGCCAGCAGCTTGGCGGGAGGTGACTACAATGAGCAGTTCTTC